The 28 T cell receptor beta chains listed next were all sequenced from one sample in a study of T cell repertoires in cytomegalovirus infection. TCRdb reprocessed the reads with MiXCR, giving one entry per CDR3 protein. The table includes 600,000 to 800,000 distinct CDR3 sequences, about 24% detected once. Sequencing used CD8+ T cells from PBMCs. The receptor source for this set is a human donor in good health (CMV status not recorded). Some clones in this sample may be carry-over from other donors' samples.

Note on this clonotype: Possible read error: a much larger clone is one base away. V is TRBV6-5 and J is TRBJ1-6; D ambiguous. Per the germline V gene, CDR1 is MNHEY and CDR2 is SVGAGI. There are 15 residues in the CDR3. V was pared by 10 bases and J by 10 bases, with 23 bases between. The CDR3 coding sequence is TGTGCCAACAACCCGGTCGAGGCTGCCGGGTCACCCCTCCACTTT. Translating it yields CANNPVEAAGSPLHF.

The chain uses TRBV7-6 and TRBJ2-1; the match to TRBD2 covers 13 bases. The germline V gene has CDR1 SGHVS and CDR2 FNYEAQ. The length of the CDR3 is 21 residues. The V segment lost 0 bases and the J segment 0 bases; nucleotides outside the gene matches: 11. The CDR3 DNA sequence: TGTGCCAGCAGCTTAGCGCCCGGCGGTAGGACTAGCGGGAGCTCCTACAATGAGCAGTTCTTC. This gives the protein CASSLAPGGRTSGSSYNEQFF.

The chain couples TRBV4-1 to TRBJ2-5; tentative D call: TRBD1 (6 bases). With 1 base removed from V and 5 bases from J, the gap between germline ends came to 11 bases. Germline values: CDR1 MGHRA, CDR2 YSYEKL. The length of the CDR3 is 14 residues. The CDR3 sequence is CASSQGGPGETQYF. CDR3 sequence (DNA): TGCGCCAGCAGCCAAGGGGGGCCAGGGGAGACCCAGTACTTC.

The CDR3 DNA reads as TGTGCCAGCAGTTACTCTCCCGGGATCGGCACTGAAGCTTTCTTT. Its protein is CASSYSPGIGTEAFF. J is TRBJ1-1 and V is TRBV6-5; D gene ambiguous. Germline lookup yields CDR1 MNHEY and CDR2 SVGAGI. The V gene lost 0 bases and the J gene lost 4 bases, with 12 bases spanning the gap. The CDR3 extends over 15 amino acids.

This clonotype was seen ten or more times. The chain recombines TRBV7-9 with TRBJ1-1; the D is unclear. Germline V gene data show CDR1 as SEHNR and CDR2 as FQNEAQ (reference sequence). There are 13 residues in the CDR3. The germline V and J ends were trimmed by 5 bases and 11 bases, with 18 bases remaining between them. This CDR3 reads CASSRTGPDEAFF. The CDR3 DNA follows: TGTGCCAGCAGCAGAACCGGGCCCGACGAGGCTTTCTTT.

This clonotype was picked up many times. The CDR3 DNA sequence: TGTGCCAGCAGCCCTGTAGCGGGGAGCTCCTACAATGAGCAGTTCTTC. It is translated as CASSPVAGSSYNEQFF. V usage is TRBV7-9 and J usage is TRBJ2-1; 8 bases are a match to TRBD2. The trim removed 5 bases at V and 0 bases at J, leaving 6 bases unmatched. CDR1 and CDR2 (germline): SEHNR, FQNEAQ (reference sequence). This CDR3 is built from 16 residues. Full variable domain (missing parts from reference TRBV7-9 and TRBJ2-1): DTGVSQNPRHKITKRGQNVTFRCDPISEHNRLYWYRQTLGQGPEFLTYFQNEAQLEKSRLLSDRFSAERPKGSFSTLEIQRTEQGDSAMYLCASSPVAGSSYNEQFFGPGTRLTVL.

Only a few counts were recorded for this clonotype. CDR3 in amino acids: CASSWGGAEAFF. The CDR3 DNA sequence: TGTGCCAGCAGCTGGGGGGGAGCTGAAGCTTTCTTT. The chain links TRBV7-9 to TRBJ1-1, with TRBD1 as a possible D gene (5 bases). The CDR3 runs 12 residues. Germline CDR1 SEHNR, CDR2 FQNEAQ (reference sequence). Trimming pared 4 bases from V and 6 bases from J, leaving 9 bases between.

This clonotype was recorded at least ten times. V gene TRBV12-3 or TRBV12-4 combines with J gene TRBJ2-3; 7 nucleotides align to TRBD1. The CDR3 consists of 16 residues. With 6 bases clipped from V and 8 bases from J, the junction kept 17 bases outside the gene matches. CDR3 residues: CASSDGDSSFIATQYF. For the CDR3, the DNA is TGTGCCAGCAGCGACGGGGACAGCTCCTTCATCGCTACGCAGTATTTT.

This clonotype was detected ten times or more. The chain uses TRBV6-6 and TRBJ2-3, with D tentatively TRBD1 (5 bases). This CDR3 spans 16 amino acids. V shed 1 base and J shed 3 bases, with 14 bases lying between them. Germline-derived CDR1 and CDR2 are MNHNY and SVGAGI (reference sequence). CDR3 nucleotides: TGTGCCAGCAGTTACTGGGGCCTAACTGGGACAGATACGCAGTATTTT. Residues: CASSYWGLTGTDTQYF.

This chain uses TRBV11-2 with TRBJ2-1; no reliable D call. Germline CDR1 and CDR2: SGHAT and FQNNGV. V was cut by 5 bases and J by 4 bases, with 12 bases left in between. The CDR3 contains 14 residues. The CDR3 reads CASSPATLYNEQFF. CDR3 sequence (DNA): TGTGCCAGCAGCCCGGCGACTCTGTACAATGAGCAGTTCTTC.

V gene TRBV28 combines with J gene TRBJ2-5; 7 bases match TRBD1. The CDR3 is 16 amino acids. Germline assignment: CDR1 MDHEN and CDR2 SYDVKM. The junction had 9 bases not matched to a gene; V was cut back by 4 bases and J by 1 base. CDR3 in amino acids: CASSSPGQTTQETQYF. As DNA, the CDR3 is TGTGCCAGCAGTTCCCCGGGACAGACCACCCAAGAGACCCAGTACTTC.

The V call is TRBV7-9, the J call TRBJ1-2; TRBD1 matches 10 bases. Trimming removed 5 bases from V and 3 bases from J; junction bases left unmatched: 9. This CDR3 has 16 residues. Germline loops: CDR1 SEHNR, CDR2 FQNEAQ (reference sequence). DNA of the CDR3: TGTGCCAGCAGCATTTCAGTAGGGACAGGGGACTATGGCTACACCTTC. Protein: CASSISVGTGDYGYTF.

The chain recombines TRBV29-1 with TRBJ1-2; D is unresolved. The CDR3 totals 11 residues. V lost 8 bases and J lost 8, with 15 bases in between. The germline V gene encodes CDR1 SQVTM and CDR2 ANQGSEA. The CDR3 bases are TGCAGCATCACCCTCCGAGCGGGCTACACCTTC. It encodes CSITLRAGYTF.

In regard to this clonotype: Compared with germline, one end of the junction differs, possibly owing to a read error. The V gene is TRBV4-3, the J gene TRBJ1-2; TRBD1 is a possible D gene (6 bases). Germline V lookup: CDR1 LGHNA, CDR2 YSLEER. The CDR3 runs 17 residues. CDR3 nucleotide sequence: TGCGCCAACAGCCCCAAACCCTCAGGGGCCAGTAACTATGGCTACACCTTC. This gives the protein CANSPKPSGASNYGYTF.

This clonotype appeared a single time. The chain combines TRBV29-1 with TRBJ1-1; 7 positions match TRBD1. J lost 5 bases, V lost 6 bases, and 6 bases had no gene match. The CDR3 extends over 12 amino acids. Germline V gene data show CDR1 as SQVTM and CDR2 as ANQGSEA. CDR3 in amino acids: CSVGTVLTEAFF. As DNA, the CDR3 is TGCAGCGTGGGGACAGTTTTGACTGAAGCTTTCTTT.

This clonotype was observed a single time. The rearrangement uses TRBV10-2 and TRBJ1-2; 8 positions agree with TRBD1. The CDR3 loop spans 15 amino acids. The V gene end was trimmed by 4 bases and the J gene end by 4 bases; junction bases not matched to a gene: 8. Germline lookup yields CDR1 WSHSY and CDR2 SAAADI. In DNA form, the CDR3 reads TGCGCCAGCAGTGTCGACAGGGGTGGGATCTATGGCTACACCTTC. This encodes CASSVDRGGIYGYTF.

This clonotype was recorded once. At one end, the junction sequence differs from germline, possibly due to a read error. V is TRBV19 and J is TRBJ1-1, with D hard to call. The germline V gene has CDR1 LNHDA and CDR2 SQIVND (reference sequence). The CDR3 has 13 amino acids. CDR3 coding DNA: TGTGTCAGTCTCCAGAGTCCCTACACTGAAGCTTTCTTT. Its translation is CVSLQSPYTEAFF.

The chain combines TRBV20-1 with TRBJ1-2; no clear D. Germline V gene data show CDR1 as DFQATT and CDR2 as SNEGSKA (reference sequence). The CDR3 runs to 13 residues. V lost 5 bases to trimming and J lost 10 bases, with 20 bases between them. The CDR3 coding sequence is TGCAGTGCTCTAGGTTGGGCTCCGCGGGACTACACCTTC. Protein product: CSALGWAPRDYTF.

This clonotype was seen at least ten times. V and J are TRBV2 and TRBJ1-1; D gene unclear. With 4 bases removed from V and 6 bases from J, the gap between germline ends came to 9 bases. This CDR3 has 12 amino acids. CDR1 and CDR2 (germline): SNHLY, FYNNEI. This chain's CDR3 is CASSAGRPEAFF. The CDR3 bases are TGTGCCAGCAGTGCTGGGCGGCCTGAAGCTTTCTTT.

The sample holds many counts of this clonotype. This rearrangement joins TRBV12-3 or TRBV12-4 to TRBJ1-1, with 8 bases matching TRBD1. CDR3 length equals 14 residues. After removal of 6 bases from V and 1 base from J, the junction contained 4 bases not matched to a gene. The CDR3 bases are TGTGCCAGCAGCTGGGGGACAGGGAACACTGAAGCTTTCTTT. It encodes CASSWGTGNTEAFF.

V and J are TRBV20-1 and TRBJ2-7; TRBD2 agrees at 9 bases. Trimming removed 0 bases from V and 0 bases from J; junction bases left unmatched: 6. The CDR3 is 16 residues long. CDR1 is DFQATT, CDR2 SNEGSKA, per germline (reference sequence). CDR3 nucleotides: TGCAGTGCTAGAGATCGACTAGCGGCTAGCTCCTACGAGCAGTACGTC. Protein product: CSARDRLAASSYEQYV.

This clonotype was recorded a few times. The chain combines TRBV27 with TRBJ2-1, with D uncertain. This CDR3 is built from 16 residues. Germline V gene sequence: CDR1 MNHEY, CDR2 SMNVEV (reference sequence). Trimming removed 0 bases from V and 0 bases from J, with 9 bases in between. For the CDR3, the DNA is TGTGCCAGCAGTTTATCCGCGGCCAGCTCCTACAATGAGCAGTTCTTC. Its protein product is CASSLSAASSYNEQFF.

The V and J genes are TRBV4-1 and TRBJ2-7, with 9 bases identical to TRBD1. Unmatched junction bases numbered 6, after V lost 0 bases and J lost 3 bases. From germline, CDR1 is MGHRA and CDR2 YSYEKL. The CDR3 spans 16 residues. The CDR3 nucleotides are TGCGCCAGCAGCCAAGAATTCCCGGGACAGGGCTACGAGCAGTACTTC. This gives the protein CASSQEFPGQGYEQYF.

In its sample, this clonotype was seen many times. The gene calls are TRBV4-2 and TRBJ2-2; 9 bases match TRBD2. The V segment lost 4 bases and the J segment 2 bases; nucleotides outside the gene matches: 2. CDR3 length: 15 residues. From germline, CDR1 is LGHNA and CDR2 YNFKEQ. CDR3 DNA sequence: TGTGCCAGCAGCCCGACTAGCGGTAACACCGGGGAGCTGTTTTTT. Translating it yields CASSPTSGNTGELFF.

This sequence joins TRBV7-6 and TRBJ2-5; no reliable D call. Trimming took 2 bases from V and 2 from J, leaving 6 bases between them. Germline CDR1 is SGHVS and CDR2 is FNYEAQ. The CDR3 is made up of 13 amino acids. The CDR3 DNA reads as TGTGCCAGCAGCTTACACTTTCAAGAGACCCAGTACTTC. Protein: CASSLHFQETQYF.

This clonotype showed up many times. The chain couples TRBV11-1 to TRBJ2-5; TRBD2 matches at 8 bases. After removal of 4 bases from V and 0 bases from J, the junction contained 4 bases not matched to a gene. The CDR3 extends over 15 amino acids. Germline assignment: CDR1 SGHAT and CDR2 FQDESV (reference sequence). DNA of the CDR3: TGTGCCAGCAGCTCCAGGACTAGCCACCAAGAGACCCAGTACTTC. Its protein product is CASSSRTSHQETQYF.

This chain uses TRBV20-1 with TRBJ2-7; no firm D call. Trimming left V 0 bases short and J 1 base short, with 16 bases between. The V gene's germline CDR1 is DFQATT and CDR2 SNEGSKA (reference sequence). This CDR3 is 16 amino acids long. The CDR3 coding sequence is TGCAGTGCTAGAGATCTGATACACTCGGAGTCCTACGAGCAGTACTTC. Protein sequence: CSARDLIHSESYEQYF.

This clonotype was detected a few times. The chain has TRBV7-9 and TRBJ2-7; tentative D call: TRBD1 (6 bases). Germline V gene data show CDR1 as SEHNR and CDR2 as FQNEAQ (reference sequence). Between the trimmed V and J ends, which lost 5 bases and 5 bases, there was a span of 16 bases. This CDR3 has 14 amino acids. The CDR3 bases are TGTGCCAGCAGCCCCCAACAGGGTAGTGACGAGCAGTACTTC. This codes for CASSPQQGSDEQYF. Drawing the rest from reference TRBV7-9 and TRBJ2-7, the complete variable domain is DTGVSQNPRHKITKRGQNVTFRCDPISEHNRLYWYRQTLGQGPEFLTYFQNEAQLEKSRLLSDRFSAERPKGSFSTLEIQRTEQGDSAMYLCASSPQQGSDEQYFGPGTRLTVT.